The rows below give T cell receptor beta chains drawn from one sample of a study of shared clonotypes between healthy human individuals. TCRdb's table, derived via immunoSEQ multiplex PCR, lists solely in-frame clones and lacks some. The data show 150,000 to 200,000 clones, with 66% seen just once and about 10% held by the top ten. The specimen sequenced was memory CD4+ T cells sorted from blood. Receptors were obtained from a man aged 30 to 39 in good health. Each CDR3 is given with its conserved first and last residue. A D gene is named only where the DNA matches it firmly. Some rows mark clone size as missing; the rest say once, few, many or name a class of expanded clone.

.	TRBJ1-2	few	TRBV6-1	CASSERVGYYGYTF	TGTGCCAGCAGTGAAAGGGTCGGCTACTATGGCTACACCTTC
TRBD2	TRBJ2-3	once	TRBV5-4	CASSSGRAGADTQYF	TGTGCCAGCAGTTCCGGGAGGGCGGGCGCAGATACGCAGTATTTT
.	TRBJ1-2	once	TRBV5-4	CASSKTSSTGEGYTF	TGTGCCAGCAGTAAGACCAGCAGTACGGGTGAAGGCTACACCTTC
TRBD1	TRBJ1-4	few	TRBV18	CASSTGTGQGLFF	TGTGCCAGCTCAACGGGGACAGGTCAAGGACTGTTTTTT
.	TRBJ1-1	.	TRBV19	CASTNSPGGTEAFF	TGTGCCAGTACCAACTCCCCGGGTGGCACTGAAGCTTTCTTT
.	TRBJ1-2	.	TRBV28	CASSFPTSAQNHF	TGTGCCAGCAGTTTCCCCACTTCGGCACAGAACCACTTC
.	TRBJ2-2	.	TRBV6-1	CASRERNTGELFF	TGTGCCAGTCGAGAGCGGAACACCGGGGAGCTGTTTTTT
.	TRBJ2-1	.	TRBV27	CASSPLGGRLNPRPYNEQFF	TGTGCCAGCAGTCCGTTGGGGGGCAGATTAAACCCGAGACCTTACAATGAGCAGTTCTTC
.	TRBJ2-7	.	TRBV28	CASSWGGSYSHEQYF	TGTGCCAGCAGTTGGGGCGGCTCCTATTCACACGAGCAGTACTTC
.	TRBJ2-7	few	TRBV28	CASSTFGEQYF	TGTGCCAGCAGCACTTTCGGCGAGCAGTACTTC
.	TRBJ2-7	.	TRBV28	CASRGPGGAYEQYF	TGTGCCAGCAGAGGGCCGGGTGGAGCCTACGAGCAGTACTTC
.	TRBJ2-1	.	TRBV2	CASRAGTPAYNEQFF	TGTGCCAGCAGAGCCGGGACGCCTGCCTACAATGAGCAGTTCTTC
TRBD2	TRBJ2-1	few	TRBV5-1	CASRPLPVLAGGPRQFF	TGCGCCAGCAGACCTCTCCCTGTTCTAGCGGGAGGGCCGAGGCAGTTCTTC
.	TRBJ2-4	.	TRBV10-2	CATEAGSNIQYF	TGCGCCACCGAGGCAGGGTCAAACATTCAGTACTTC
TRBD2	TRBJ2-7	.	TRBV6-4	CASSEVRGFTYEQYF	TGTGCCAGCAGTGAAGTGCGGGGGTTTACCTACGAGCAGTACTTC
.	TRBJ1-3	.	TRBV27	CASSLSKNSHSGNTIYF	TGTGCCAGCAGTTTATCGAAGAACAGCCACTCTGGAAACACCATATATTTT
.	TRBJ2-6	.	TRBV19	CASSIRISGANVLTF	TGTGCCAGTAGTATCAGAATCTCTGGGGCCAACGTCCTGACTTTC
.	TRBJ1-3	once	TRBV5-4	CASSLRSGNTIYF	TGTGCCAGCAGCTTGAGGTCTGGAAACACCATATATTTT
.	TRBJ2-7	.	TRBV2	CASSGRSTYSREQYF	TGTGCCAGCAGTGGAAGGTCTACCTACTCGCGCGAGCAGTACTTC
.	TRBJ1-4	.	TRBV27	CASSLFPAATNEKLFF	TGTGCCAGCAGTTTATTTCCGGCAGCAACTAATGAAAAACTGTTTTTT
.	TRBJ2-4	once	TRBV5-5	CASSLRQQLAKNIQYF	TGTGCCAGCAGCTTGAGACAGCAGCTAGCCAAAAACATTCAGTACTTC
TRBD2	TRBJ2-7	many	TRBV5-1	CASSWDGTSFYEQYF	TGCGCCAGCAGCTGGGACGGGACTAGCTTCTACGAGCAGTACTTC
.	TRBJ2-1	few	TRBV27	CASSLTSWDNEQFF	TGTGCCAGCAGTTTAACTAGCTGGGACAATGAGCAGTTCTTC
.	TRBJ2-4	.	TRBV29-1	CSMTDLNIQYF	TGCAGCATGACGGACCTAAACATTCAGTACTTC
.	TRBJ2-5	.	TRBV2	CASKTLTGRQETQYF	TGTGCCAGCAAGACCTTGACAGGGAGGCAAGAGACCCAGTACTTC
.	TRBJ2-7	.	TRBV10-1	CASSERSGASYEQYF	TGCGCCAGCAGTGAGCGGTCAGGGGCGTCCTACGAGCAGTACTTC
TRBD1	TRBJ2-1	.	TRBV9	CASSEGGQGWNEQFF	TGTGCCAGCAGCGAGGGAGGACAGGGATGGAATGAGCAGTTCTTC
TRBD2	TRBJ2-3	.	TRBV7-9	CASSLPRLAGNTDTQYF	TGTGCCAGCAGCTTACCTCGACTAGCGGGAAACACAGATACGCAGTATTTT
TRBD1	TRBJ2-2	once	TRBV4-3	CASSQGFQGALVGELFF	TGCGCCAGCAGCCAAGGATTCCAGGGGGCTCTTGTCGGGGAGCTGTTTTTT
.	TRBJ1-1	.	TRBV9	CASSVAIKNTEAFF	TGTGCCAGCAGCGTAGCTATAAAGAACACTGAAGCTTTCTTT
.	TRBJ1-1	.	TRBV2	CASSDGLNTEAFF	TGTGCCAGCAGTGATGGGCTGAACACTGAAGCTTTCTTT
.	TRBJ1-1	few	TRBV11-3	CASSLGRVTEAFF	TGTGCCAGCAGCTTAGGAAGGGTAACTGAAGCTTTCTTT
.	TRBJ1-1	.	TRBV4-3	CASSQGTRGVGLVDTEAFF	TGCGCCAGCAGCCAAGGCACCCGTGGAGTAGGCCTGGTGGACACTGAAGCTTTCTTT
.	TRBJ2-1	few	TRBV9	CASSRDLSEPNEQFF	TGTGCCAGCAGCCGAGATCTCTCCGAACCCAATGAGCAGTTCTTC
.	TRBJ1-5	.	TRBV5-4	CASSYPNQPQHF	TGTGCCAGCAGCTACCCGAATCAGCCCCAGCATTTT
.	TRBJ2-7	.	TRBV7-2	CASSRPGAGNYEQYF	TGTGCCAGCAGCCGACCCGGGGCAGGGAACTACGAGCAGTACTTC
TRBD2	TRBJ2-2	.	TRBV4-1	CASSQDSGLAANTGELFF	TGCGCCAGCAGCCAAGATTCCGGACTAGCGGCTAACACCGGGGAGCTGTTTTTT
.	TRBJ2-1	.	TRBV2	CASGRRDGEQFF	TGTGCCAGCGGACGCCGGGACGGTGAGCAGTTCTTC
TRBD1	TRBJ2-2	.	TRBV25-1	CASSELRAGGNTGELFF	TGTGCCAGCAGTGAATTAAGGGCAGGGGGGAACACCGGGGAGCTGTTTTTT
TRBD2	TRBJ2-1	.	TRBV10-3	CAISVPSGGYNEQFF	TGTGCCATCAGTGTTCCTAGCGGGGGCTACAATGAGCAGTTCTTC
.	TRBJ1-5	.	TRBV28	CASSLQGVQPQHF	TGTGCCAGCAGTTTACAGGGTGTTCAGCCCCAGCATTTT
.	TRBJ2-7	.	TRBV9	CASSSPRVGGEQYF	TGTGCCAGCAGCTCCCCTCGGGTAGGGGGCGAGCAGTACTTC
.	TRBJ1-5	few	TRBV25-1	CASSDDGHQPQHF	TGTGCCAGCAGTGATGACGGGCATCAGCCCCAGCATTTT
.	TRBJ2-7	.	TRBV6-5	CASSYSRARPTYEQYF	TGTGCCAGCAGTTACTCCAGGGCCAGGCCCACCTACGAGCAGTACTTC
TRBD1	TRBJ1-1	.	TRBV23-1	CASSQSGFWGQGGTEAFF	TGCGCCAGCAGTCAATCAGGATTTTGGGGACAGGGGGGGACTGAAGCTTTCTTT
.	TRBJ2-1	medium-sized	TRBV29-1	CSVRADGEQFF	TGCAGCGTTAGAGCGGATGGTGAGCAGTTCTTC
.	TRBJ2-6	.	TRBV7-9	CASRVLPPGVYGANVLTF	TGTGCCAGCAGAGTCCTCCCACCAGGGGTTTATGGGGCCAACGTCCTGACTTTC
.	TRBJ2-5	few	TRBV5-1	CASKEQGGRETQYF	TGCGCCAGCAAGGAACAGGGGGGGAGAGAGACCCAGTACTTC
.	TRBJ2-1	.	TRBV19	CASRRSLLNEQFF	TGTGCCAGTAGGCGGTCGCTCCTCAATGAGCAGTTCTTC
.	TRBJ2-7	few	TRBV10-2	CASSEPQPPRNEQYF	TGCGCCAGCAGTGAACCCCAACCTCCTAGGAACGAGCAGTACTTC
TRBD1	TRBJ2-5	.	TRBV15	CATSLRTGGEETQYF	TGTGCCACCAGCCTCAGGACAGGGGGCGAGGAGACCCAGTACTTC
.	TRBJ2-7	.	TRBV11-2	CASSLGNIRYEQYF	TGTGCCAGCAGCTTAGGGAACATCCGCTACGAGCAGTACTTC
TRBD2	TRBJ2-3	few	TRBV19	CASSPLAGAVTDTQYF	TGTGCCAGTAGTCCCCTAGCGGGAGCGGTCACAGATACGCAGTATTTT
.	TRBJ2-7	.	TRBV18	CASLREQGTYEQYF	TGTGCCAGCTTACGGGAGCAGGGAACCTACGAGCAGTACTTC
.	TRBJ2-1	few	TRBV15	CATSRDWSGLDEQFF	TGTGCCACCAGCAGAGATTGGTCGGGGTTGGATGAGCAGTTCTTC
.	TRBJ2-5	.	TRBV9	CASSGRDPGQETQYF	TGTGCCAGCAGCGGCCGGGACCCGGGACAAGAGACCCAGTACTTC
.	TRBJ2-5	.	TRBV5-1	CASSPGLRGTQYF	TGCGCCAGCAGCCCGGGCCTTCGGGGGACCCAGTACTTC
.	TRBJ2-5	.	TRBV5-1	CASSSHFGGETQYF	TGCGCCAGCAGCTCCCACTTTGGGGGGGAGACCCAGTACTTC